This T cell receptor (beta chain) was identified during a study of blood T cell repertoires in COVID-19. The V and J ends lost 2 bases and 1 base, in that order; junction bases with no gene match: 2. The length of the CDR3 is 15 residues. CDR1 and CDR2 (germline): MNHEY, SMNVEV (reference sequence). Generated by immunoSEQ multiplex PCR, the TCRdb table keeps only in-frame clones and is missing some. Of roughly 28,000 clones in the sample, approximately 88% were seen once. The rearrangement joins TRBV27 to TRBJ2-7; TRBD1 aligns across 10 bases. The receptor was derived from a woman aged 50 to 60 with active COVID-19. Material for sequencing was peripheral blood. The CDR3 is CASSLGQGGSYEQYF. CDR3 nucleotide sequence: TGTGCCAGCAGTTTAGGACAGGGGGGTTCCTACGAGCAGTACTTC.